This is a list of T cell receptor beta chains from one sample in a study of blood T cell repertoires in COVID-19. The protocol was immunoSEQ multiplex PCR, while the TCRdb copy is restricted to in-frame clones and leaves out a portion. Of about 200,000 clones in the sample, 86% were seen once. The sequenced sample consisted of PBMCs or T cells enriched from blood (not recorded which). The receptors shown here come from a woman in her twenties or thirties who had been exposed to COVID-19. The CDR3 runs from the conserved cysteine through the conserved F or W. The D gene is left open where the match is weak. Some rows mark clone size as missing; the rest say once, few, many or name a class of expanded clone.

abundance	j_gene	v_gene	d_gene	CDR3nt	CDR3aa
-	TRBJ1-1	TRBV4-1	-	TGCGCCAGCAGCCAAGAACCAGGGTTAGTTGGGAACACTGAAGCTTTCTTT	CASSQEPGLVGNTEAFF
-	TRBJ2-3	TRBV11-3	TRBD2	TGTGCCAGCAGCCGCCCTCTCGGGGGACTAGTGCCCCCGGCGCAGTATTTT	CASSRPLGGLVPPAQYF
-	TRBJ1-1	TRBV29-1	-	TGCAGCGTTGAAGTTACCGGGGTTACCTACACTGAAGCTTTCTTT	CSVEVTGVTYTEAFF
-	TRBJ1-1	TRBV19	TRBD1	TGTGCCAGTAGTGGGGGACAGGCGAACACTGAAGCTTTCTTT	CASSGGQANTEAFF
-	TRBJ2-7	TRBV27	TRBD1	TGTGCCAGCAGTTACAGGGGTACCTACGAGCAGTACTTC	CASSYRGTYEQYF
-	TRBJ2-1	TRBV12-5	TRBD1	TGTGCTAGTGTTCAGGGGGCGGTCAATGAGCAGTTCTTC	CASVQGAVNEQFF
-	TRBJ2-4	TRBV27	TRBD1	TGTGCCAGCAGTAAAAGGACAGGGCGGGACATTCAGTACTTC	CASSKRTGRDIQYF
-	TRBJ1-6	TRBV12-3/TRBV12-4	-	TGTGCCAGCAGACAGGGAGATTCACCCCTCCACTTT	CASRQGDSPLHF
-	TRBJ1-2	TRBV24-1	-	TGTGCCACCAGTGATGGCCTAGTACTATCTTCAGAAGACGGCTACACCTTC	CATSDGLVLSSEDGYTF
-	TRBJ1-4	TRBV3-1/TRBV3-2	TRBD1	TGTGCCAGCAGCTCTCAGGGGGAATGGGGTGAAAAACTGTTTTTT	CASSSQGEWGEKLFF
-	TRBJ1-2	TRBV5-5	-	TGTGCCAGCAGCTGGGCAGGGTTGGGCTACACCTTC	CASSWAGLGYTF
-	TRBJ2-1	TRBV6-5	TRBD1	TGTGCCAGCAGTTACATTGGACAGGCCAAGGGTGAGCAGTTCTTC	CASSYIGQAKGEQFF
once	TRBJ1-3	TRBV10-3	-	TGTGCCATCAGTGGAACATTTACGGGAAACACCATATATTTT	CAISGTFTGNTIYF
-	TRBJ2-1	TRBV18	-	TGTGCCAGCTCACACGGCAAAGGGGTCTACAATGAGCAGTTCTTC	CASSHGKGVYNEQFF
once	TRBJ2-5	TRBV27	TRBD1	TGTGCCAGCAGCCCATTCCGGGACAGACAAGAGACCCAGTACTTC	CASSPFRDRQETQYF
-	TRBJ1-4	TRBV27	-	TGTGCCAGCAGTCCCAGGGTTCAGGAAAAACTGTTTTTT	CASSPRVQEKLFF
once	TRBJ2-7	TRBV29-1	-	TGCAGCGTTGAAGATTTAGGGGGCGAGCAGTACTTC	CSVEDLGGEQYF
-	TRBJ2-3	TRBV6-1	TRBD1	TGTGCCAGCAGTGAAGCGTATGGGACAGGGACAGATACGCAGTATTTT	CASSEAYGTGTDTQYF
-	TRBJ1-6	TRBV5-1	TRBD1	TGCGCCAGCAGCTCCGGGACAGGGGTATTAAATTCACCCCTCCACTTT	CASSSGTGVLNSPLHF
-	TRBJ1-5	TRBV2	-	TGTGCCAGCAGGCTAGGGGGTTCTCGGAGCAATCAGCCCCAGCATTTT	CASRLGGSRSNQPQHF
-	TRBJ2-1	TRBV19	-	TGTGCCAGTAGACACCGACAGGCGACCTACAATGAGCAGTTCTTC	CASRHRQATYNEQFF
-	TRBJ1-2	TRBV5-1	-	TGCGCCAGCAGCTTGGGACGAGCGGGAGGGAGTGGCTACACCTTC	CASSLGRAGGSGYTF
-	TRBJ1-5	TRBV15	-	TGTGCCACCGGAGGGGAGGGGAATCAGCCCCAGCATTTT	CATGGEGNQPQHF
-	TRBJ1-2	TRBV25-1	TRBD1	TGTGCCAGCAGCCCCGGGACAGGGAAGTTTGGGTATGGCTACACCTTC	CASSPGTGKFGYGYTF
-	TRBJ1-4	TRBV28	TRBD1	TGTGCCAGCAGTCTCTCGACAGGGGGCGGTGAAAAACTGTTTTTT	CASSLSTGGGEKLFF
-	TRBJ1-4	TRBV28	TRBD1	TGTGCCAGCAGTTTATACGGGACAGGTGGGAATGAAAAACTGTTTTTT	CASSLYGTGGNEKLFF
-	TRBJ2-7	TRBV7-2	-	TGTGCCAGCAGCTTAGCTCCGGGACTGGCCTACGAGCAGTACTTC	CASSLAPGLAYEQYF
-	TRBJ1-2	TRBV5-5	-	TGTGCCAGCAGCTTTGAGGGGGGGATCTATGGCTACACCTTC	CASSFEGGIYGYTF
-	TRBJ1-2	TRBV12-3/TRBV12-4	-	TGTGCCAGCAGTTTTTTGGGCCGTGGCTACACCTTC	CASSFLGRGYTF
-	TRBJ2-7	TRBV6-5	-	TGTGCCAGCAAATTCAGAGGCTCCTACGAGCAGTACTTC	CASKFRGSYEQYF
-	TRBJ1-2	TRBV30	TRBD1	TGTGCCTGGAGTGCCCTTGACAGGGGACTTACAGGAGGCTACACCTTC	CAWSALDRGLTGGYTF
few	TRBJ2-7	TRBV7-2	TRBD1	TGTGCCAGCAGCCTAGACAGGGGGCGCTTGTCCCACGAGCAGTACTTC	CASSLDRGRLSHEQYF
once	TRBJ1-5	TRBV27	-	TGTGCCAGCAGTCGTGGAGCCTCCGGTTGGCCCCAGCATTTT	CASSRGASGWPQHF
once	TRBJ1-2	TRBV2	TRBD1	TGTGCCAGCAGGATCACAGGGGAAGATGGCTACACCTTC	CASRITGEDGYTF
-	TRBJ2-7	TRBV10-1	-	TGCGCCAGCAGTAAAATGAACGGGGGCTCCTACGAGCAGTACTTC	CASSKMNGGSYEQYF
-	TRBJ2-7	TRBV7-9	TRBD2	TGTGCCAGCACCACCGGGACTAGCGGCGACGAGCAGTACTTC	CASTTGTSGDEQYF
-	TRBJ2-7	TRBV5-5	TRBD2	TGTGCCAGCAGCTGGGGGGGGACCTCCTACGAGCAGTACTTC	CASSWGGTSYEQYF
-	TRBJ1-2	TRBV3-1/TRBV3-2	TRBD1	TGTGCCAGCAGCCTCGGACAGGGCCCCTATGGCTACACCTTC	CASSLGQGPYGYTF
-	TRBJ1-3	TRBV19	-	TGTGCCAGTAGTATAGCTAGGATCCGAAGCTCTGGAAACACCATATATTTT	CASSIARIRSSGNTIYF
-	TRBJ2-3	TRBV10-3	-	TGTGCCATCAGTGAGCCCCAGACTAGACGCACAGATACGCAGTATTTT	CAISEPQTRRTDTQYF
-	TRBJ1-1	TRBV11-3	-	TGTGCCAGCAGCTTTGCAGGGGACAACACTGAAGCTTTCTTT	CASSFAGDNTEAFF
-	TRBJ1-1	TRBV11-2	TRBD1	TGTGCCAGCAGCGCTAGACAGGGTGCTGGGGTGAACACTGAAGCTTTCTTT	CASSARQGAGVNTEAFF
-	TRBJ2-3	TRBV30	-	TGTGCCTGGACAGGGCTCGGGGATACGCAGTATTTT	CAWTGLGDTQYF
-	TRBJ2-5	TRBV10-3	TRBD2	TGTGCCATCAGTGAGAAGACTAGCGGGGGGGAGACCCAGTACTTC	CAISEKTSGGETQYF
-	TRBJ1-1	TRBV6-5	TRBD1	TGTGCCAGCAGTTATCCGGGACAGGGGGTGACTGAAGCTTTCTTT	CASSYPGQGVTEAFF
-	TRBJ2-5	TRBV25-1	-	TGTGCCAGCAGTGTAGGACAGATATTTTCAGAGACCCAGTACTTC	CASSVGQIFSETQYF